Shown below are 10 T cell receptor beta chains from a single sample sequenced in a study of blood T cell repertoires in COVID-19. Only in-frame clones appear in the TCRdb table, and some are missing; sequencing was by immunoSEQ multiplex PCR. The data show roughly 95,000 clones, about four fifths seen once. Sequencing was done on a sample of peripheral blood. The receptor set was obtained from a man in his fifties or sixties with active or convalescent COVID-19.

This clone was seen a few times. CDR3 DNA: TGTGCCAGCAGCGATGGACTAGCGGGGATCTACAATGAGCAGTTCTTC. This codes for CASSDGLAGIYNEQFF. The gene calls are TRBV14 and TRBJ2-1, with 12 bases matching TRBD2. The CDR3 consists of 16 residues. The V gene's germline CDR1 is SGHDN and CDR2 FVKESK. Trimming removed 5 bases from V and 3 bases from J; junction bases left unmatched: 5.

In nucleotides, the CDR3 is TGCAGTGCTAGTTCTAGCGGGGAAGAGACCCAGTACTTC. Its translation is CSASSSGEETQYF. The chain recombines TRBV20-1 with TRBJ2-5; 9 nucleotides align to TRBD2. Per the germline V gene, CDR1 is DFQATT and CDR2 is SNEGSKA (reference sequence). CDR3 length: 13 residues. Unmatched junction bases numbered 2, after V lost 3 bases and J lost 3 bases.

The J gene is TRBJ1-4, the V gene TRBV18; D may be TRBD1 (5 bases). Looked up from germline, CDR1 is KGHSH and CDR2 is LQKENI. Trimming pared 2 bases from V and 3 bases from J, leaving 13 bases between. The CDR3 spans 16 residues. CDR3 DNA: TGTGCCAGCTCACCAGAGGGACTGGTCGCTAATGAAAAACTGTTTTTT. Translation gives CASSPEGLVANEKLFF.

The chain recombines TRBV27 with TRBJ2-2, with unresolved D. Germline CDR1 is MNHEY and CDR2 is SMNVEV (reference sequence). The ends were cut back, 6 bases at V and 0 bases at J, with 8 bases in the middle. The CDR3 runs to 14 residues. In nucleotides, the CDR3 is TGTGCCAGCAGGCAGACACCGAACACCGGGGAGCTGTTTTTT. This sequence encodes CASRQTPNTGELFF.

This clone was counted ten times or more. Here the CDR3 reads CASERSSGNTIYF. CDR3 in DNA: TGTGCCAGCGAAAGGAGCTCTGGAAACACCATATATTTT. The chain uses TRBV28 and TRBJ1-3; D is undetermined. This CDR3 is 13 amino acids long. Germline V gene lookup returns CDR1 MDHEN and CDR2 SYDVKM. V was trimmed by 8 bases and J by 0 bases, leaving 8 bases between them.

The chain carries TRBV18 and TRBJ2-1, with a tentative D call TRBD1 (5 bases). Germline V gives CDR1 KGHSH, CDR2 LQKENI. The V end was cut by 0 bases, the J end by 5 bases, with 5 bases between. The CDR3 runs to 13 residues. The CDR3: CASSPPGHNEQFF. In DNA form, the CDR3 reads TGTGCCAGCTCACCACCGGGGCACAATGAGCAGTTCTTC.

The rearrangement links TRBV5-1 to TRBJ2-3, with TRBD1 identical over 9 bases. Germline values: CDR1 SGHRS, CDR2 YFSETQ. The V gene end was trimmed by 2 bases and the J gene end by 5 bases; junction bases not matched to a gene: 6. The CDR3 length is 15 residues. CDR3 sequence reads: CASSFRDRGVDTQYF. Written as DNA, the CDR3 is TGCGCCAGCAGCTTTCGTGACAGGGGGGTAGATACGCAGTATTTT.

The rearrangement uses TRBV10-3 and TRBJ1-6; a weak D match, TRBD1 (6 bases). Germline assignment: CDR1 ENHRY and CDR2 SYGVKD. Trimming took 2 bases from V and 11 from J, leaving 19 bases between them. This CDR3 comprises 16 residues. The CDR3 here is CAISERAGDAGAPLHF. DNA for the CDR3: TGTGCCATCAGTGAGAGGGCAGGGGACGCGGGGGCACCCCTCCACTTT.

V usage is TRBV7-6 and J usage is TRBJ2-5; 10 bases map to TRBD2. J lost 7 bases, V lost 5 bases, and 4 bases had no gene match. Germline loops: CDR1 SGHVS, CDR2 FNYEAQ. This CDR3 has 13 amino acids. The CDR3 region is CASSGRLAGTQYF. DNA of the CDR3: TGTGCCAGCAGCGGCCGACTAGCGGGGACCCAGTACTTC.

The rearrangement uses TRBV7-2 and TRBJ1-5; the match to TRBD1 covers 9 bases. This CDR3 spans 14 amino acids. Germline CDR1 is SGHTA and CDR2 is FQGNSA. Germline trimming cut 4 bases from V and 6 bases from J; bases unmatched to any gene: 4. CDR3 protein: CASSSGQGVQPQHF. The CDR3 nucleotides are TGTGCCAGCAGCTCGGGACAGGGAGTTCAGCCCCAGCATTTT.